These T cell receptor beta chains were read from a single sample in a study of T cell responses to AZD1222 COVID-19 vaccine. TCRdb keeps only in-frame clones here, not all; method: immunoSEQ multiplex PCR. The sample yields more than 110,000 clones, 75% to 90% seen once. The source material was peripheral blood, sampled on day 0 of AZD1222 vaccination. All receptors come from an adult in good health. The CDR3 runs from the conserved cysteine through the conserved F or W. Not every row has a clone size; where given, it reads once, few, many or a size class.

CDR3aa | abundance | v_gene
CASSYDGDTEAFF | NA | TRBV6-5
CASSETGPAKNTEAFF | NA | TRBV2
CANRDDGPYGYTF | NA | TRBV2
CASRLLAGGGDTQYF | NA | TRBV3-1/TRBV3-2
CSASGVYNEQFF | NA | TRBV29-1
CASSFGQGLYEQYF | NA | TRBV5-1
CASSSPGQGGNEQYF | once | TRBV28
CASYTSGAVYEQYF | NA | TRBV6-5
CASSRAEGETQYF | NA | TRBV7-9
CANYAGLSYEQYF | NA | TRBV5-1
CASSQEPGTGNTIYF | NA | TRBV3-1/TRBV3-2
CASSQDVSGQLRTQYF | NA | TRBV4-2
CASSYSRGATYEQYF | NA | TRBV6-5
CASSPEAGVGNSYEQYF | NA | TRBV5-4
CASSMGVLGPYEQYF | few | TRBV19
CASIGDYGTASNQPQHF | NA | TRBV5-6
CASRPTGGAGANVLTF | once | TRBV6-6
CASSSGQVGNSPLHF | NA | TRBV7-8
CASSRNSGAVNTQYF | NA | TRBV13
CAISEPLNEQFF | NA | TRBV10-3
CASSQPGSGMYSYEQYF | NA | TRBV4-1
CASSPGQRFNSPLHF | NA | TRBV3-1/TRBV3-2
CAWMMDRRGNIQYF | once | TRBV30
CATSAPGEGTTPLHF | few | TRBV15
CANSSGGDTQYF | NA | TRBV2
CAWSPMLGGYEQYF | few | TRBV30
CAWSVRGGTTEAFF | NA | TRBV30
CASTGEGTEAFF | NA | TRBV6-5
CAWKGRILSTDTQYF | NA | TRBV30
CASRVRGPGWTGELFF | NA | TRBV2
CASSMRTGANVLTF | few | TRBV19
CASSPGIVGIETQYF | NA | TRBV11-2
CASSQKSGGRTTSSYNEQFF | NA | TRBV3-1/TRBV3-2
CASSQFLYEQFF | NA | TRBV7-9
CASSLGQGAESPLHF | NA | TRBV5-1
CASIRIGSPLHF | NA | TRBV28
CASSGGRGEGTQYF | NA | TRBV9
CASSLTRNTEAFF | NA | TRBV27
CASSPLLTDTNSPLHF | NA | TRBV18
CASSLIGGTYNEQFF | NA | TRBV6-6
CASSRDPRNTIYF | NA | TRBV12-3/TRBV12-4
CASSLGLAGGIANTGELFF | NA | TRBV5-1